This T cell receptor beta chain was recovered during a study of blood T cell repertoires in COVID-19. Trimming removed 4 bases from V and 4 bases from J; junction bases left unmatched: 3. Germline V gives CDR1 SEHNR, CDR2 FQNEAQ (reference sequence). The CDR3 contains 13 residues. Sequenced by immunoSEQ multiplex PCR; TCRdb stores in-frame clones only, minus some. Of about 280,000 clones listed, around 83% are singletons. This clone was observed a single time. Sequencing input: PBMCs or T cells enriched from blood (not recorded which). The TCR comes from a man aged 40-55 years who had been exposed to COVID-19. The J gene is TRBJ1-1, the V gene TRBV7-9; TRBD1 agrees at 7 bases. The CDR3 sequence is CASSYGTATEAFF. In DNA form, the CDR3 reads TGTGCCAGCAGCTATGGGACAGCCACTGAAGCTTTCTTT.